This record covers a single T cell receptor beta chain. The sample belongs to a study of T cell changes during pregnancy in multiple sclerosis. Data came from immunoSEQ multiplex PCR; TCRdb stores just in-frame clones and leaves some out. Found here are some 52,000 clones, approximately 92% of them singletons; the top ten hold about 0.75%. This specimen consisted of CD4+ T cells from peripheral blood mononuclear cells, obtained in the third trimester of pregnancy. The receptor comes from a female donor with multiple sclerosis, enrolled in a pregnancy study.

The CDR3 protein is CASSQERGGQETQYF. DNA of the CDR3: TGTGCCAGCAGCCAAGAGCGGGGGGGCCAAGAGACCCAGTACTTC. The V call is TRBV4-2, the J call TRBJ2-5; 9 bases are shared with TRBD2. The CDR3 is made up of 15 amino acids. Losses at the gene ends were 0 bases for V and 1 base for J; bases not matched to a gene: 0. Germline CDR1 reads LGHNA; CDR2 reads YNFKEQ.